The 5 T cell receptor beta chains below were found in one sample sequenced in a study of cytotoxic CD8 clonotypes in ibrutinib-treated CLL (dated by TCRdb to about 2021). The library relied on the immunoSEQ multiplex PCR assay. In TCRdb, the immuneACCESS table is reduced to in-frame sequences with V and J assigned. These tables do not hold every clone; where another copy was compared, an unresolved V gene accounts for under half, and the others remain unexplained. For this sample there are about 310,000 clones; almost 80% appear just once. The ten largest clones capture 6.5% to 8% of the sample. The source material was PBMCs, sampled before ibrutinib treatment. All receptors derive from a human donor with chronic lymphocytic leukemia.

V usage is TRBV4-3 and J usage is TRBJ2-5; no clear D gene. The germline gives CDR1 LGHNA, CDR2 YSLEER. The CDR3 totals 15 residues. V lost 0 bases, J lost 1 base, and 9 bases lay in between. Written as DNA, the CDR3 is TGCGCCAGCAGCCAAGATTGGGTCCTCCAAGAGACCCAGTACTTC. It encodes CASSQDWVLQETQYF.

The rearrangement uses TRBV7-9 and TRBJ1-4, with D possibly matching TRBD1 (6 bases). V lost 5 bases and J lost 6, with 13 bases in between. This CDR3 has 14 residues. Germline V gene lookup returns CDR1 SEHNR and CDR2 FQNEAQ (reference sequence). The CDR3: CASSHRAGDEKLFF. CDR3 nucleotide sequence: TGTGCCAGCAGCCACAGGGCGGGGGATGAAAAACTGTTTTTT.

The gene calls are TRBV6-1 and TRBJ2-1; TRBD1 or TRBD2 may be the D gene (5 bases each). CDR1 MNHNS and CDR2 SASEGT come from the germline V gene. The CDR3 runs 14 residues. V lost 5 bases and J lost 0, with 8 bases in between. This CDR3 is CASSPRGSYNEQFF. As DNA, the CDR3 is TGTGCCAGCAGTCCGAGGGGCTCCTACAATGAGCAGTTCTTC.

The J gene is TRBJ1-2, the V gene TRBV7-2; the D is unclear. The CDR3 has 13 residues. V was trimmed by 1 base and J by 3 bases, leaving 6 bases between them. Germline V gene data show CDR1 as SGHTA and CDR2 as FQGNSA. CDR3 residues: CASSLVHHYGYTF. The CDR3 DNA reads TGTGCCAGCAGCTTAGTTCACCACTATGGCTACACCTTC.

The chain recombines TRBV5-4 with TRBJ2-2; TRBD2 aligns across 8 bases. The germline gives CDR1 SGHNT, CDR2 YYREEE (reference sequence). V was pared by 4 bases and J by 4 bases, with 9 bases of the junction left unmatched. The CDR3 consists of 16 residues. The CDR3 spells CASSDALAGFTGELFF. CDR3 bases: TGTGCCAGCAGCGATGCTTTAGCGGGATTCACCGGGGAGCTGTTTTTT.